The sequence of this TCR beta chain was determined in a study of T-cell memory formation after mild COVID-19. This clonotype was counted between two and nine times. TCRdb reprocessed the 5' RACE reads via MiXCR and lists one record per CDR3 protein. The sample lists 450,000 to 650,000 distinct CDR3 sequences; about a sixth were seen once. The CDR3 totals 13 residues. Germline-derived CDR1 and CDR2 are GTSNPN and SVGIG (reference sequence). V dropped 1 base and J dropped 4 bases, with 10 bases sitting between them. The sequenced sample was PBMCs or a T cell subset sorted from them (not recorded which). This clonotype was sampled from an adult woman who had mild COVID-19 (a few samples of this study predate the infection). Cell type and time point are not known. The gene calls are TRBV30 and TRBJ1-2; D may be TRBD1 (5 bases). In DNA, the CDR3 is TGTGCCTGGAGTGCCGGGACTCTCTATGGCTACACCTTC. Its translation is CAWSAGTLYGYTF. Supplemented by reference TRBV30 and TRBJ1-2, the full variable domain reads SQTIHQWPATLVQPVGSPLSLECTVEGTSNPNLYWYRQAAGRGLQLLFYSVGIGQISSEVPQNLSASRPQDRQFILSSKKLLLSDSGFYLCAWSAGTLYGYTFGSGTRLTVV.